A single sample is the source of the 9 T cell receptor beta chains below, sequenced in a study of T cells after yellow fever vaccination. TCRdb used MiXCR to reprocess the 5' RACE reads, holding one entry per CDR3 protein. Of around 260,000 distinct CDR3 sequences listed, around 4.9% are singletons. This sample comprised CD4+ T cells sorted from PBMCs, obtained on the day of the yellow fever booster vaccination. The receptors were sampled from a man aged 18 to 30 who received the YFV17D yellow fever vaccine.

In this sample, this clonotype turned up many times. The chain joins TRBV2 to TRBJ2-7, with D unresolved. This CDR3 region has 13 residues. V lost 7 bases and J 3 bases, leaving 13 bases between the germline ends. CDR1 and CDR2 (germline): SNHLY, FYNNEI. The CDR3 reads CASTAKWSYEQYV. The CDR3 DNA is TGTGCCAGCACCGCAAAATGGAGCTACGAGCAGTACGTC.

This clonotype was picked up many times. V is TRBV29-1 and J is TRBJ1-2; D might be TRBD1 (6 bases). The CDR3 runs to 16 residues. Trimming pared 1 base from V and 0 bases from J, leaving 15 bases between. Germline loops: CDR1 SQVTM, CDR2 ANQGSEA. In DNA, the CDR3 is TGCAGCGTTGAAGTGGCTTGGGAGGGGGCTAACTATGGCTACACCTTC. It is translated as CSVEVAWEGANYGYTF.

This clonotype was observed a few times. No DNA is shown, since the ends of the CDR3 on it are uncertain; the CDR3 is the one TCRdb lists. The chain joins TRBV4-3 to TRBJ2-7; the table's D call of TRBD1 was not tested on the DNA. CDR1 is LGHNA and CDR2 is YSLEER in the germline V gene. The CDR3 length is 13 residues, termini included. The CDR3 is CASSQETWGQGSF.

This clonotype was picked up a small number of times. The chain combines TRBV12-3 or TRBV12-4 with TRBJ1-2; D call uncertain. The CDR3 consists of 12 residues. V lost 5 bases and J 3 bases, leaving 7 bases between the germline ends. The CDR3 nucleotides read TGTGCCAGCAGTGCGCAACACTATGGCTACACCTTC. Translating gives CASSAQHYGYTF.

This clonotype was seen more than once but under ten times. V and J are TRBV4-1 and TRBJ1-4; D is unclear. In germline, CDR1 is MGHRA, CDR2 YSYEKL. Trimming pared 1 base from V and 5 bases from J, leaving 8 bases between. CDR3 length: 14 residues. The CDR3 protein is CASSQVIFNEKLFF. Here the CDR3 DNA reads TGCGCCAGCAGCCAAGTCATTTTCAATGAAAAACTGTTTTTT.

The chain recombines TRBV12-3 or TRBV12-4 with TRBJ1-2; maybe TRBD1 (5 bases). There are 16 residues in the CDR3. With 5 bases removed from V and 6 bases from J, the gap between germline ends came to 22 bases. The CDR3 coding sequence is TGTGCCAGCAGTCCGACGAGGGCCTTATGGGGGAATGGCTACACCTTC. Translation gives CASSPTRALWGNGYTF.

This clonotype occurred many times. The V gene is TRBV18, the J gene TRBJ1-1; no reliable D call. V was pared by 6 bases and J by 1 base, with 9 bases between. The CDR3 consists of 13 residues. Germline V lookup: CDR1 KGHSH, CDR2 LQKENI. As DNA, the CDR3 is TGTGCCAGCTCTGAGAGTTCGAACACTGAAGCTTTCTTT. It encodes CASSESSNTEAFF.

This rearrangement joins TRBV7-2 to TRBJ1-6; D gene ambiguous. V lost 5 bases and J 11 bases, leaving 19 bases between the germline ends. The CDR3 spans 15 residues. CDR1 and CDR2 from the germline V gene are SGHTA and FQGNSA. CDR3 DNA: TGTGCCAGCAGCCCAGCACCTTCATTGGGCGCACCCCTCCACTTT. Translated, it gives CASSPAPSLGAPLHF.

This clonotype was detected many times. The rearrangement uses TRBV29-1 and TRBJ2-3, with a tentative D call TRBD1 (6 bases). The CDR3 has 14 residues. The V and J ends lost 2 bases and 4 bases respectively, with 13 bases between them. Germline values: CDR1 SQVTM, CDR2 ANQGSEA. DNA of the CDR3: TGCAGCGTTGAACCAGGGGCAGTGGCAGATACGCAGTATTTT. It yields the protein CSVEPGAVADTQYF.